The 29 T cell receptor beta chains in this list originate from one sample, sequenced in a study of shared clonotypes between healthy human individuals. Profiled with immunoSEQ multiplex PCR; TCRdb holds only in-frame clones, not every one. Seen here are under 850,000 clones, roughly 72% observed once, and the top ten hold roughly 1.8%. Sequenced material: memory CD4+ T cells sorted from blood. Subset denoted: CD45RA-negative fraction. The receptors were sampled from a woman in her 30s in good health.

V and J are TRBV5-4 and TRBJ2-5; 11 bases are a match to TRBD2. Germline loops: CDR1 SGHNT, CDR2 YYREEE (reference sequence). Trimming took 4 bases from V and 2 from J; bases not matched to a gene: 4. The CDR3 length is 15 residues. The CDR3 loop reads CASSPRLAGQETQYF. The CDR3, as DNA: TGTGCCAGCAGCCCGCGACTAGCGGGGCAAGAGACCCAGTACTTC.

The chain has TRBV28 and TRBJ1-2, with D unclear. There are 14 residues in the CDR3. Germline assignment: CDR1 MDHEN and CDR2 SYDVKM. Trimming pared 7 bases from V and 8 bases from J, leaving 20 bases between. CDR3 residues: CASILVPGTGGYTF. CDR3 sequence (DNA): TGTGCCAGCATACTGGTCCCAGGCACGGGAGGCTACACCTTC.

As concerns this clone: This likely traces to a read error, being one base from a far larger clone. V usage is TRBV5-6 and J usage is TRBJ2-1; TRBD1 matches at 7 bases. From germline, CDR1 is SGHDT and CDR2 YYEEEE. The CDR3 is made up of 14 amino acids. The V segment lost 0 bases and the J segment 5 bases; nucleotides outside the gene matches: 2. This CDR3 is CASSLGQGNNEQFF. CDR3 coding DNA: TGTGCCAGCAGCTTGGGACAGGGTAACAATGAGCAGTTCTTC.

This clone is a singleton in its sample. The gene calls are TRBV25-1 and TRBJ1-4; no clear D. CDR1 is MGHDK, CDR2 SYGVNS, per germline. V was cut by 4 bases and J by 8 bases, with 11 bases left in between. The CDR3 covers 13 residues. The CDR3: CASSGVSREKLFF. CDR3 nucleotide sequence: TGTGCCAGCAGTGGTGTTTCTCGGGAAAAACTGTTTTTT.

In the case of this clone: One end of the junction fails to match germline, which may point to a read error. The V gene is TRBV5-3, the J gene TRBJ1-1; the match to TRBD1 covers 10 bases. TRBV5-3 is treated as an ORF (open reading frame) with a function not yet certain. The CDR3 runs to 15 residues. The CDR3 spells CASSLIGQGETEAFF. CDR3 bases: TGTGCCAGCAGCTTGATTGGACAGGGGGAAACTGAAGCTTTCTTT.

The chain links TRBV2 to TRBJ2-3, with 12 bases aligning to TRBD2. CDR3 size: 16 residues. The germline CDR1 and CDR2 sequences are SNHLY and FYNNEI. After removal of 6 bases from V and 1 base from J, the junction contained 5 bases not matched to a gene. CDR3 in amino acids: CASSKLAGGGTDTQYF. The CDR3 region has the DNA TGTGCCAGCAGCAAACTAGCGGGAGGAGGCACAGATACGCAGTATTTT.

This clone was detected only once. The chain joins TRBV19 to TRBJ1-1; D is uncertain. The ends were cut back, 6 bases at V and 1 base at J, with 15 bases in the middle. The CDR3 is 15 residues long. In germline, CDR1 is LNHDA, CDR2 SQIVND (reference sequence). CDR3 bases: TGTGCCAGTAGGTTATCTGGGGTGTCGAACACTGAAGCTTTCTTT. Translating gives CASRLSGVSNTEAFF.

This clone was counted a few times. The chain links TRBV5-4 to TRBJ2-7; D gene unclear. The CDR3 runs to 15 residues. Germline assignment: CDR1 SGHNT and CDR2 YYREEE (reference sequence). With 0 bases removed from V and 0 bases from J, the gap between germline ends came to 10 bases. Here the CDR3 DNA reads TGTGCCAGCAGCTTGGGACAATCGAGCTCCTACGAGCAGTACTTC. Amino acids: CASSLGQSSSYEQYF.

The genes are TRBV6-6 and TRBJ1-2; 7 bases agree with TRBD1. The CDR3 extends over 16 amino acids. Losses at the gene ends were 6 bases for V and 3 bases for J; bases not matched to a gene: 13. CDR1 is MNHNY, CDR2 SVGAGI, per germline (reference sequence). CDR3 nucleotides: TGTGCCAGCAGCAGGGGACAGCGAGAGATCTACTATGGCTACACCTTC. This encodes CASSRGQREIYYGYTF.

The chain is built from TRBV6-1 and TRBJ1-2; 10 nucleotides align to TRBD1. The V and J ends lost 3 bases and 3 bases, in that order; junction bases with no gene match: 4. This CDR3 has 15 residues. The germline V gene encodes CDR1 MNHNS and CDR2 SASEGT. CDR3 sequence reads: CASSDGDRGYYGYTF. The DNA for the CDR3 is TGTGCCAGCAGTGACGGGGACAGGGGATACTATGGCTACACCTTC.

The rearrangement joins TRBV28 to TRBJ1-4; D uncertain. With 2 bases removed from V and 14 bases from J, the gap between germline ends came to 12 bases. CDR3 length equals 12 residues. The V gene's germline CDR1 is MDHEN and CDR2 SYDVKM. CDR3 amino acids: CASSLLTGYLFF. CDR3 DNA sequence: TGTGCCAGCAGTTTACTGACGGGGTATCTGTTTTTT.

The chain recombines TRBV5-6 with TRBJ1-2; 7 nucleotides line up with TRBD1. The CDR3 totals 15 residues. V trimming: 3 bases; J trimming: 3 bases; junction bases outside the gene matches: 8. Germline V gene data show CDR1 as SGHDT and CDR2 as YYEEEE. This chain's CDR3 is CASSSRQGGHYGYTF. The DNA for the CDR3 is TGTGCCAGCAGCTCCAGACAGGGAGGGCACTATGGCTACACCTTC. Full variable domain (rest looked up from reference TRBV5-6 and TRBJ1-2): DAGVTQSPTHLIKTRGQQVTLRCSPKSGHDTVSWYQQALGQGPQFIFQYYEEEERQRGNFPDRFSGHQFPNYSSELNVNALLLGDSALYLCASSSRQGGHYGYTFGSGTRLTVV.

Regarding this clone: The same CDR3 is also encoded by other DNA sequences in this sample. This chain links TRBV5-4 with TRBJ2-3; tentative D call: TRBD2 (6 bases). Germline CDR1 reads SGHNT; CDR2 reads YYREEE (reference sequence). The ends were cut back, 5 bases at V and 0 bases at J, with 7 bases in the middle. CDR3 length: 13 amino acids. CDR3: CASRRGSTDTQYF. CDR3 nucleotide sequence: TGTGCCAGCAGACGGGGGAGCACAGATACGCAGTATTTT.

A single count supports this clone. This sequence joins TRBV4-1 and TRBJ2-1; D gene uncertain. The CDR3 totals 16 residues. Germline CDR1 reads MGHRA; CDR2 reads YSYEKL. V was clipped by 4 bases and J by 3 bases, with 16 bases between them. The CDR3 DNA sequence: TGCGCCAGCAGCCCTACCGCGGCGGCAGTCTACAATGAGCAGTTCTTC. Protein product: CASSPTAAAVYNEQFF.

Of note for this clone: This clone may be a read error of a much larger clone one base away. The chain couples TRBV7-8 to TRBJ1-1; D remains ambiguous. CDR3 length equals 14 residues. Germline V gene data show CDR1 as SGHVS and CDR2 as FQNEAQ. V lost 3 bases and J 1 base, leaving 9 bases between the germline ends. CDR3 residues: CASSFENKNTEAFF. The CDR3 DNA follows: TGTGCCAGCAGCTTCGAGAACAAGAACACTGAAGCTTTCTTT.

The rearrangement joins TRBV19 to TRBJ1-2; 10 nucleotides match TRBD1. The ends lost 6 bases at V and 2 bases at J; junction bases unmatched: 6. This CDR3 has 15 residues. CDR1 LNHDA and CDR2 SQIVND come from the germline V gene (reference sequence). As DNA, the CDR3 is TGTGCCAGTAGAGACAGGGGGCACGCCAACTATGGCTACACCTTC. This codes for CASRDRGHANYGYTF.

The CDR3 spells CASSRAGGQFYTGELFF. The CDR3 DNA sequence: TGTGCCAGTAGTCGGGCCGGAGGACAGTTTTACACCGGGGAGCTGTTTTTT. The V call is TRBV19, the J call TRBJ2-2; TRBD1 is a possible D gene (6 bases). The germline V gene has CDR1 LNHDA and CDR2 SQIVND (reference sequence). The length of the CDR3 is 17 residues. V was pared by 5 bases and J by 3 bases, with 19 bases between.

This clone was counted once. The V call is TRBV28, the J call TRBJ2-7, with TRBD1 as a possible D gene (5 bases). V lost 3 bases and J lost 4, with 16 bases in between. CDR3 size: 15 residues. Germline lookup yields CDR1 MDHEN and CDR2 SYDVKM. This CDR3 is CASSFRQIPNYEQYF. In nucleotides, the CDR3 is TGTGCCAGCAGTTTCCGACAGATACCCAATTACGAGCAGTACTTC.

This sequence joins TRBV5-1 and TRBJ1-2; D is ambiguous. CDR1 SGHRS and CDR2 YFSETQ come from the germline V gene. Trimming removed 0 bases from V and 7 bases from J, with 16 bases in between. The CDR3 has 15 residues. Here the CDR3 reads CASSLDQDVWSGYTF. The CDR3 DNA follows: TGCGCCAGCAGCTTGGACCAGGATGTGTGGAGTGGCTACACCTTC.

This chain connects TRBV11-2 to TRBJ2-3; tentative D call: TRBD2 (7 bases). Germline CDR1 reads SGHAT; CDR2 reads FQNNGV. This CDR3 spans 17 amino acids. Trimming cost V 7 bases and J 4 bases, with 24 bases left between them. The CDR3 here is CASTDVERGQFADTQYF. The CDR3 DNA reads TGTGCCAGCACCGATGTGGAGCGGGGACAATTCGCAGATACGCAGTATTTT.

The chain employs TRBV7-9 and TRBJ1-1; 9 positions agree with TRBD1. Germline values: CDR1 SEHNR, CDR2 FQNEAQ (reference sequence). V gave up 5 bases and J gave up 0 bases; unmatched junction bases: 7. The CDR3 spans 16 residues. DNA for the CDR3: TGTGCCAGCAGCCCCATAGACAGGGGGTTGAACACTGAAGCTTTCTTT. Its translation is CASSPIDRGLNTEAFF.

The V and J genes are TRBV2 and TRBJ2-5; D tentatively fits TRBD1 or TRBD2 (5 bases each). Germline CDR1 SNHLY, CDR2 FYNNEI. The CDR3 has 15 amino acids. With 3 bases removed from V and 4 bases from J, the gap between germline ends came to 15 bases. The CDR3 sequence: CASSDQVGVGETQYF. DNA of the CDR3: TGTGCCAGCAGTGACCAAGTGGGGGTCGGAGAGACCCAGTACTTC. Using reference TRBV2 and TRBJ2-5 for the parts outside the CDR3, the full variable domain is EPEVTQTPSHQVTQMGQEVILRCVPISNHLYFYWYRQILGQKVEFLVSFYNNEISEKSEIFDDQFSVERPDGSNFTLKIRSTKLEDSAMYFCASSDQVGVGETQYFGPGTRLLVL.

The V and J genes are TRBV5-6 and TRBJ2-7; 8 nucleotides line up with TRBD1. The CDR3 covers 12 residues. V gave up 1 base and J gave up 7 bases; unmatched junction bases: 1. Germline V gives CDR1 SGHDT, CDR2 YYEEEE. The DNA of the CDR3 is TGTGCCAGCAGCTTGTGGACAGGGGAGCAGTACTTC. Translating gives CASSLWTGEQYF.

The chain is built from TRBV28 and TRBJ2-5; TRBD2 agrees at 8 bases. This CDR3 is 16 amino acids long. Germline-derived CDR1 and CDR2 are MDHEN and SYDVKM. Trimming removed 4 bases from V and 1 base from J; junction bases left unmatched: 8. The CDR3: CASSSQGGGTQETQYF. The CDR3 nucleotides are TGTGCCAGCAGTTCCCAGGGCGGGGGGACCCAAGAGACCCAGTACTTC.

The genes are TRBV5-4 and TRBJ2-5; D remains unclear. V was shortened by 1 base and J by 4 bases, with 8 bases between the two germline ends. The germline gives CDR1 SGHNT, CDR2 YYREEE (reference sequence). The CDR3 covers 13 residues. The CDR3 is CASSLKGIETQYF. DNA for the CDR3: TGTGCCAGCAGCTTGAAAGGGATAGAGACCCAGTACTTC.

This chain's CDR3 is CASSQGPAGTGELFF. The CDR3 nucleotides read TGCGCCAGCAGCCAAGGACCGGCAGGGACCGGGGAGCTGTTTTTT. V gene TRBV4-1 combines with J gene TRBJ2-2, with D possibly matching TRBD1 (5 bases). This CDR3 is built from 15 residues. Trimming stripped 1 base from V and 5 bases from J, with 11 bases between. Germline loops: CDR1 MGHRA, CDR2 YSYEKL.

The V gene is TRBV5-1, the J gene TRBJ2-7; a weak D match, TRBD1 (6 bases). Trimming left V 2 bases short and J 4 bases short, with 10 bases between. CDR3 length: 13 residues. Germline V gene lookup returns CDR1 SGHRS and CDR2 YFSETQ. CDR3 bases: TGCGCCAGCAGCTTTGAGGGGGAGTACGAGCAGTACTTC. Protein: CASSFEGEYEQYF.

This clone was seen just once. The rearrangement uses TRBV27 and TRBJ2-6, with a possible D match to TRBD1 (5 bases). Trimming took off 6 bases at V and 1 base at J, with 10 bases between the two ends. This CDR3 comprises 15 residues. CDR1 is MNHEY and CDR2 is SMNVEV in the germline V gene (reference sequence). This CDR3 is CASSPRGSGANVLTF. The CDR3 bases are TGTGCCAGCAGCCCTAGGGGTTCTGGGGCCAACGTCCTGACTTTC.

The CDR3 sequence: CSVQQGISSYNEQFF. CDR3 sequence (DNA): TGCAGCGTTCAACAGGGAATCAGCTCCTACAATGAGCAGTTCTTC. The rearrangement joins TRBV29-1 to TRBJ2-1; perhaps TRBD1 as D (6 bases). The V gene's germline CDR1 is SQVTM and CDR2 ANQGSEA. The CDR3 covers 15 residues. V shed 5 bases and J shed 0 bases, with 14 bases lying between them.